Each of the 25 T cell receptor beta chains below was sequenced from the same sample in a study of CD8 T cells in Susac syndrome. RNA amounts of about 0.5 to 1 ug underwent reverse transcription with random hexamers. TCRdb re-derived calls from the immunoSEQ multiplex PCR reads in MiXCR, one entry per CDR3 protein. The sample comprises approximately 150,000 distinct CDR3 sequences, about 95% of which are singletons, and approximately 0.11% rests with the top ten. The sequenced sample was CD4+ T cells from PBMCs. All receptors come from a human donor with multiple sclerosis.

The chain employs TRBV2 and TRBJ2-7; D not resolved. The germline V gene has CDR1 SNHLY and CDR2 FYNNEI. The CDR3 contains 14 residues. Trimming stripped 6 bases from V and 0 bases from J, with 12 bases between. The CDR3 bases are TGTGCCAGCAGGGAACGGGCTTTCTCCTACGAGCAGTACTTC. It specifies CASRERAFSYEQYF.

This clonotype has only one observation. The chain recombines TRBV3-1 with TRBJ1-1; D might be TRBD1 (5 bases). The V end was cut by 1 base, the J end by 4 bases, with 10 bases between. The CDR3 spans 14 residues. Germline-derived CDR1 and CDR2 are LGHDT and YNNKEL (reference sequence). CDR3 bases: TGTGCCAGCAGCCAAGGAACAGGAATCACTGAAGCTTTCTTT. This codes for CASSQGTGITEAFF.

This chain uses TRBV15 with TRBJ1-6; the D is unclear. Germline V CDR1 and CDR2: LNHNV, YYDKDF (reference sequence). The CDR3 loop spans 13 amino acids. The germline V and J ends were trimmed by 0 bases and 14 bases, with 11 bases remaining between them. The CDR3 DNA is TGTGCCACCAGCAGAGATTTCGGGCCTACCCTCCACTTT. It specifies CATSRDFGPTLHF.

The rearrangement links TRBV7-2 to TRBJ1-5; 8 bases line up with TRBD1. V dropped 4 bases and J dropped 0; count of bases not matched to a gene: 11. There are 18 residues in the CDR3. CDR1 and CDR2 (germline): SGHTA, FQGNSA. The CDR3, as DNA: TGTGCCAGCAGCTCTTCAGGGGGCGCGCGTACTAGCAATCAGCCCCAGCATTTT. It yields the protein CASSSSGGARTSNQPQHF.

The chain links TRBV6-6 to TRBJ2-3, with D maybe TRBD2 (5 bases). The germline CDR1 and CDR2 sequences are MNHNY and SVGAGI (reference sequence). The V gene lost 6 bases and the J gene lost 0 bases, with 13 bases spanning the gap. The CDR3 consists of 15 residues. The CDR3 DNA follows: TGTGCCAGCAGCCAAGCGGTTACTAGCACAGATACGCAGTATTTT. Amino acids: CASSQAVTSTDTQYF.

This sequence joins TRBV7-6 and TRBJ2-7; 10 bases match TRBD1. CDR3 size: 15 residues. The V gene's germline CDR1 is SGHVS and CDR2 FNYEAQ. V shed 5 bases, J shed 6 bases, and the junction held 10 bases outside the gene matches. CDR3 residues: CASSRATGGVPEQYF. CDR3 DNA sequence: TGTGCCAGCAGCCGTGCGACAGGGGGCGTTCCCGAGCAGTACTTC.

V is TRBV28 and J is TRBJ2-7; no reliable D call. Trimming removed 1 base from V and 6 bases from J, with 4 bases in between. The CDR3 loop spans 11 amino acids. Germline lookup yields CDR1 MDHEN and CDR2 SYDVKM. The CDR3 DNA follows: TGTGCCAGCAGTTTATTGGGCGAGCAGTACTTC. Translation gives CASSLLGEQYF.

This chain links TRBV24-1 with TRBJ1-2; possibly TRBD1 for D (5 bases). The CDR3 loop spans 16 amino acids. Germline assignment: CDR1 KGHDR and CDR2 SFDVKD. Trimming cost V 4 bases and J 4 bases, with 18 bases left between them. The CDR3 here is CATSDPQGRSGYGYTF. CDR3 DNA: TGTGCCACCAGTGACCCGCAGGGTAGGTCCGGCTATGGCTACACCTTC.

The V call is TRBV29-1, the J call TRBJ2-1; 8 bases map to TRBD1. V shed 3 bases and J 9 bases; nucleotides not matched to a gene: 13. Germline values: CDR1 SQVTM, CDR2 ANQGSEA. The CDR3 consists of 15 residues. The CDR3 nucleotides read TGCAGCGTTGATGAGGGACAGGCCTTTGGAACTGAGCAGTTCTTC. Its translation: CSVDEGQAFGTEQFF.

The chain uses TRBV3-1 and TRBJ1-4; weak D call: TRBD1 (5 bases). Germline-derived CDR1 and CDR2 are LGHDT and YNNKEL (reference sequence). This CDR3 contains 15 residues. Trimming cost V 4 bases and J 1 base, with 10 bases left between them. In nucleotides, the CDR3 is TGTGCCAGCAGCCTTGGGGGGAGAACTAATGAAAAACTGTTTTTT. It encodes CASSLGGRTNEKLFF.

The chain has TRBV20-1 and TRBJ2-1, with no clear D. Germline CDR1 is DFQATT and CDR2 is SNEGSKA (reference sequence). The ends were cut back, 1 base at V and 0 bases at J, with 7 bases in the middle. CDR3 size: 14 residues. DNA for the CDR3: TGCAGTGCTAGAGGGTCGAGCTCCTACAATGAGCAGTTCTTC. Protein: CSARGSSSYNEQFF.

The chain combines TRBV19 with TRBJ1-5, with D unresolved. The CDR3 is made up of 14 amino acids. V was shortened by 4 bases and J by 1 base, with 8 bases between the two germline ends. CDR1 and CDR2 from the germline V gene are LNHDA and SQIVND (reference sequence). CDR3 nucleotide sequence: TGTGCCAGTAGTAACCCTGCCAGCAATCAGCCCCAGCATTTT. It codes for CASSNPASNQPQHF.

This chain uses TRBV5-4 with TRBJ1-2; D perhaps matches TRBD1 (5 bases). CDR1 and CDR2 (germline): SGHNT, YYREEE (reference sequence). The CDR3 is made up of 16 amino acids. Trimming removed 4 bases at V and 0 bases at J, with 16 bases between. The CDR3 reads CASSLKRDRSNYGYTF. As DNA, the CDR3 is TGTGCCAGCAGCCTCAAGCGTGACAGATCTAACTATGGCTACACCTTC.

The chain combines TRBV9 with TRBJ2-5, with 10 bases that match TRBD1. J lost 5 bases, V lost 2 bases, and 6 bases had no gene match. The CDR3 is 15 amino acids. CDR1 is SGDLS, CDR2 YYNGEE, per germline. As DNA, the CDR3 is TGTGCCAGCAGCGTCGGGACAGGGGTCGGGGAGACCCAGTACTTC. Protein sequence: CASSVGTGVGETQYF.

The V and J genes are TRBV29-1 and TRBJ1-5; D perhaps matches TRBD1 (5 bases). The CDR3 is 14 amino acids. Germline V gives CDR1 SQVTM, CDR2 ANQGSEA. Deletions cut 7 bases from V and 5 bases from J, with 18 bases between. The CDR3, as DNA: TGCAGCGCTGTCGACGGGGCCTTGGATCAGCCCCAGCATTTT. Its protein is CSAVDGALDQPQHF.

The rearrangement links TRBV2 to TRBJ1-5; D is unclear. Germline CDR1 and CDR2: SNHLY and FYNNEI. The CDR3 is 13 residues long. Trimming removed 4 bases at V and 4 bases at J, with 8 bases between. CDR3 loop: CASSASQNQPQHF. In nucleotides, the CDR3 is TGTGCCAGCAGTGCATCCCAAAATCAGCCCCAGCATTTT.

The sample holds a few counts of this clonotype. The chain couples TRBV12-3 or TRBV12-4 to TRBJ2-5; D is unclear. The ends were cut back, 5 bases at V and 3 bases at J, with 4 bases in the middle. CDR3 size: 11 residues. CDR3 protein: CASSREETQYF. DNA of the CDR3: TGTGCCAGCAGTCGAGAAGAGACCCAGTACTTC.

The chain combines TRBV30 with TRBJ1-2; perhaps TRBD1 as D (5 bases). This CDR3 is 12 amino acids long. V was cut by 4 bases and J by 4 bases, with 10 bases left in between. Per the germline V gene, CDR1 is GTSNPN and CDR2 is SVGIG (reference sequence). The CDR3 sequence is CAWNWGSYGYTF. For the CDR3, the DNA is TGTGCCTGGAACTGGGGGAGCTATGGCTACACCTTC.

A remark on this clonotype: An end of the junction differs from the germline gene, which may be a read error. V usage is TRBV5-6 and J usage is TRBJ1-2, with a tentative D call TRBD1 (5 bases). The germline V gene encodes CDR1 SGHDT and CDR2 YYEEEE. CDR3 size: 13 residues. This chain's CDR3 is CASILGGVPGYTF. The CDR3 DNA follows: TGTGCCAGCATCTTGGGAGGGGTTCCTGGCTACACCTTC.

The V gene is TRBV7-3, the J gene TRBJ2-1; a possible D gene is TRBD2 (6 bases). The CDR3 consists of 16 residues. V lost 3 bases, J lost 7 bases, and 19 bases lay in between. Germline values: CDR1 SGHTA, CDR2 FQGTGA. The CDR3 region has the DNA TGTGCCAGCAGCTTGGGTTCTGGGACTGGAGGAAATGAGCAGTTCTTC. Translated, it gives CASSLGSGTGGNEQFF.

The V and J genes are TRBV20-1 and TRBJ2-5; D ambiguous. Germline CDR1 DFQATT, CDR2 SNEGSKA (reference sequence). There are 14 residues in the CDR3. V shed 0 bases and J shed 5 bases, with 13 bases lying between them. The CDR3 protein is CSARDSATVETQYF. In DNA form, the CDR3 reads TGCAGTGCTAGAGATTCCGCGACCGTGGAGACCCAGTACTTC.

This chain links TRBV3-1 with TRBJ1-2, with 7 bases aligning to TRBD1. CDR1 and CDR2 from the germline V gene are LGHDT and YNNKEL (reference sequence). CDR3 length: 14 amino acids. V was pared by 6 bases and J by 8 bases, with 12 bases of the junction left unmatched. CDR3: CASSYRDREGGYTF. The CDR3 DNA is TGTGCCAGCAGTTATCGAGACAGGGAGGGCGGCTACACCTTC.

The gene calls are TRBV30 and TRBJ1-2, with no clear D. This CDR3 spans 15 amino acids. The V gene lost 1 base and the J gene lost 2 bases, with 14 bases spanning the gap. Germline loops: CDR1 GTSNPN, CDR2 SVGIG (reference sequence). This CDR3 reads CAWSGPRLGNYGYTF. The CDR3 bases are TGTGCCTGGAGTGGACCCCGACTGGGGAACTATGGCTACACCTTC.

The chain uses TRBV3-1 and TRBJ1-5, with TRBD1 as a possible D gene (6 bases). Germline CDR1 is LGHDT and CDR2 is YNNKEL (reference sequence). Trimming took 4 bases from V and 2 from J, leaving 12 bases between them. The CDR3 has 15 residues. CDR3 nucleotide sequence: TGTGCCAGCAGCCGATCGGACAGTGGCAATCAGCCCCAGCATTTT. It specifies CASSRSDSGNQPQHF.

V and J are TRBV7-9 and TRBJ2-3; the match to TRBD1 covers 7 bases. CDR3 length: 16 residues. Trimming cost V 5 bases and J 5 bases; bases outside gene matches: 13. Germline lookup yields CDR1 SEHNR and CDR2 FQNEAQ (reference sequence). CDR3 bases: TGTGCCAGCAGCGTACTACAGGGGATGAGGGAAGATACGCAGTATTTT. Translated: CASSVLQGMREDTQYF. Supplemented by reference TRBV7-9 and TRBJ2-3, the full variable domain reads DTGVSQNPRHKITKRGQNVTFRCDPISEHNRLYWYRQTLGQGPEFLTYFQNEAQLEKSRLLSDRFSAERPKGSFSTLEIQRTEQGDSAMYLCASSVLQGMREDTQYFGPGTRLTVL.